The rows below give T cell receptor beta chains drawn from one sample of a study of blood T cells in healthy people across ages. TCRdb reanalysed the 5' RACE reads using MiXCR and keeps one entry per CDR3 protein. This table holds 1.5 million to 2 million distinct CDR3 sequences, 49% found once. Source material: blood. These receptors all come from a woman aged 40 to 49 in good health. The CDR3 runs from the conserved cysteine through the conserved F or W. A D gene is named only where the DNA matches it firmly. A clone size is listed for some rows: how often the clone was seen (once, few, many), or a class if it is expanded.

d_call j_call clone_size v_call cdr3_aa cdr3_nt
TRBD1 TRBJ1-2 . TRBV7-9 CASSRGQGAHKLSGYTF TGTGCCAGCAGCCGCGGACAGGGGGCGCATAAGCTCTCCGGCTACACCTTC
. TRBJ2-7 . TRBV6-1 CASNRDGTYEQYF TGTGCCAGCAATCGGGACGGGACCTACGAGCAGTACTTC
. TRBJ2-5 . TRBV7-6 CASSLSRARGARETQYF TGTGCCAGCAGCTTATCCCGTGCCAGGGGAGCTCGCGAGACCCAGTACTTC
. TRBJ1-5 . TRBV12-3/TRBV12-4 CASGPWGGNNQPQHF TGTGCCAGCGGACCGTGGGGCGGGAACAATCAGCCCCAGCATTTT
TRBD2 TRBJ2-3 once TRBV27 CASSPPAGGITDTQYF TGTGCCAGTAGTCCCCCAGCGGGGGGGATCACAGATACGCAGTATTTT
. TRBJ2-5 . TRBV21-1 CAGGPLGETQYF TGTGCCGGGGGGCCCCTCGGGGAGACCCAGTACTTC
. TRBJ2-3 many TRBV12-3/TRBV12-4 CASSSTSRPDTQYF TGTGCCAGCAGTTCGACCAGTAGGCCAGATACGCAGTATTTT
. TRBJ2-1 . TRBV5-1 CASSWRTAGDSNEQFF TGCGCCAGCAGCTGGAGGACAGCGGGCGACTCAAATGAGCAGTTCTTC
. TRBJ1-1 . TRBV28 CASSPPGTAEAFF TGTGCCAGCAGTCCGCCCGGGACCGCTGAAGCTTTCTTT
. TRBJ2-2 . TRBV6-1 CASSALQNTGELFF TGTGCCAGCAGTGCGCTACAGAACACCGGGGAGCTGTTTTTT
. TRBJ2-7 . TRBV7-3 CASSLAPPLAGQYEQYF TGTGCCAGCAGCTTAGCCCCCCCATTAGCAGGACAGTACGAGCAGTACTTC
TRBD2 TRBJ2-3 . TRBV12-3/TRBV12-4 CASNLAPRAGSDTQYF TGTGCCAGCAACCTAGCCCCCAGAGCGGGGTCAGATACGCAGTATTTT